The clone carrying this TCR beta chain has a single count. This entry belongs to a study of cytomegalovirus exposure and HLA in healthy donors. The CDR3 loop spans 14 amino acids. V lost 1 base to trimming and J lost 4 bases; unmatched junction nucleotides: 1. Germline assignment: CDR1 SGHRS and CDR2 YFSETQ. A multiplex PCR was run with 60 Vbeta primers and 13 Jbeta primers. Here immunoSEQ multiplex PCR was the method, and the copy in TCRdb shows in-frame clones only, minus some. The sample holds roughly 230,000 clones, about 93% seen once. The sequence came from a girl aged 2-9 years in good health and CMV-seronegative. The gene calls are TRBV5-1 and TRBJ1-3; 8 bases align to TRBD1. The material sequenced was PBMCs. The CDR3: CASSLWTGGNTIYF. The CDR3 region has the DNA TGCGCCAGCAGCTTGTGGACAGGGGGAAACACCATATATTTT.